These T cell receptor beta chains were read from a single sample in a study of naive and memory T cell subsets. TCRdb reprocessed the 5' RACE reads with MiXCR, giving one entry per CDR3 protein. This table holds 25,000 to 30,000 distinct CDR3 sequences, under 30% found once. The receptor set was obtained from a female donor in good health. The CDR3 runs from the conserved cysteine through the conserved F or W. A D gene is named only where the DNA matches it firmly. Expanded clones are given a class, and other clones once, few, many or no size at all.

CDR3aa: CASSPRRPGETQYF
CDR3nt: TGTGCCAGCAGCCCCCGACGGCCCGGTGAGACCCAGTACTTC
v_gene: TRBV7-9
d_gene: -
abundance: many
j_gene: TRBJ2-5

CDR3aa: CASSVASGSNEQFF
CDR3nt: TGTGCCAGCAGCGTAGCTAGCGGCAGTAATGAGCAGTTCTTC
v_gene: TRBV9
d_gene: TRBD2
abundance: many
j_gene: TRBJ2-1

CDR3aa: CASSSGVRDWEQFF
CDR3nt: TGTGCCAGCAGTTCGGGTGTGAGGGACTGGGAGCAGTTCTTC
v_gene: TRBV6-2/TRBV6-3
d_gene: -
abundance: -
j_gene: TRBJ2-1

CDR3aa: CATSDSGQGTYNEQFF
CDR3nt: TGTGCCACCAGTGATTCAGGACAGGGCACCTACAATGAGCAGTTCTTC
v_gene: TRBV24-1
d_gene: TRBD1
abundance: -
j_gene: TRBJ2-1

CDR3aa: CSATGRPGYEQYF
CDR3nt: TGCAGTGCTACCGGGCGACCGGGATACGAGCAGTACTTC
v_gene: TRBV20-1
d_gene: -
abundance: many
j_gene: TRBJ2-7

CDR3aa: CSDRASLGANVLTF
CDR3nt: TGCAGCGATCGTGCCTCTCTGGGGGCCAACGTCCTGACTTTC
v_gene: TRBV29-1
d_gene: -
abundance: -
j_gene: TRBJ2-6

CDR3aa: CSVEQGAGDTQYF
CDR3nt: TGCAGCGTTGAACAGGGGGCCGGGGATACGCAGTATTTT
v_gene: TRBV29-1
d_gene: TRBD1
abundance: -
j_gene: TRBJ2-3

CDR3aa: CASSLGAGGGYNEQFF
CDR3nt: TGTGCCAGCAGCTTAGGAGCGGGAGGGGGGTACAATGAGCAGTTCTTC
v_gene: TRBV7-8
d_gene: TRBD2
abundance: many
j_gene: TRBJ2-1

CDR3aa: CASSLGRRNSNQPQHF
CDR3nt: TGTGCCAGCAGCTTGGGGCGACGGAATAGCAATCAGCCCCAGCATTTT
v_gene: TRBV7-8
d_gene: -
abundance: many
j_gene: TRBJ1-5

CDR3aa: CSARDSLTSGTYNEQFF
CDR3nt: TGCAGTGCTAGAGATTCCCTGACTAGCGGGACCTACAATGAGCAGTTCTTC
v_gene: TRBV20-1
d_gene: TRBD2
abundance: few
j_gene: TRBJ2-1

CDR3aa: CASRFNPNTGELFF
CDR3nt: TGTGCCAGCAGATTCAATCCGAACACCGGGGAGCTGTTTTTT
v_gene: TRBV6-5
d_gene: -
abundance: few
j_gene: TRBJ2-2

CDR3aa: CASSSSGLTEAFF
CDR3nt: TGTGCCAGCAGCTCGTCGGGGCTCACTGAAGCTTTCTTT
v_gene: TRBV7-9
d_gene: -
abundance: many
j_gene: TRBJ1-1

CDR3aa: CSVRDGGNQPQHF
CDR3nt: TGCAGCGTACGGGACGGAGGAAATCAGCCCCAGCATTTT
v_gene: TRBV29-1
d_gene: -
abundance: -
j_gene: TRBJ1-5

CDR3aa: CSATDRWSNEQFF
CDR3nt: TGCAGTGCTACGGACCGATGGTCCAATGAGCAGTTCTTC
v_gene: TRBV20-1
d_gene: -
abundance: many
j_gene: TRBJ2-1

CDR3aa: CASSFDRTGANVLTF
CDR3nt: TGTGCCAGCAGTTTCGACAGGACTGGGGCCAACGTCCTGACTTTC
v_gene: TRBV27
d_gene: -
abundance: few
j_gene: TRBJ2-6

CDR3aa: CASSNQQGASDEQFF
CDR3nt: TGTGCCAGCAGTAATCAACAGGGGGCTTCGGATGAGCAGTTCTTC
v_gene: TRBV6-6
d_gene: TRBD1
abundance: many
j_gene: TRBJ2-1

CDR3aa: CAIKPGSGGTDTQYF
CDR3nt: TGTGCCATCAAGCCGGGTAGCGGAGGCACAGATACGCAGTATTTT
v_gene: TRBV10-3
d_gene: -
abundance: -
j_gene: TRBJ2-3

CDR3aa: CASRTSGPSYNSPLHF
CDR3nt: TGTGCCAGCCGGACCTCCGGGCCCTCCTATAATTCACCCCTCCACTTT
v_gene: TRBV2
d_gene: -
abundance: -
j_gene: TRBJ1-6

CDR3aa: CASSGVAGTSTDTQYF
CDR3nt: TGTGCCAGCAGCGGGGTCGCAGGAACTAGCACAGATACGCAGTATTTT
v_gene: TRBV11-2
d_gene: -
abundance: few
j_gene: TRBJ2-3

CDR3aa: CASSLGDGANYGYTF
CDR3nt: TGTGCCAGCAGCTTGGGGGACGGCGCTAACTATGGCTACACCTTC
v_gene: TRBV7-9
d_gene: -
abundance: many
j_gene: TRBJ1-2

CDR3aa: CAIGLGERSDTQYF
CDR3nt: TGTGCCATCGGCTTGGGGGAGAGGTCAGATACGCAGTATTTT
v_gene: TRBV10-3
d_gene: -
abundance: few
j_gene: TRBJ2-3

CDR3aa: CASSLGVGGSNEKLFF
CDR3nt: TGTGCCAGCAGCTTGGGGGTCGGGGGCTCCAATGAAAAACTGTTTTTT
v_gene: TRBV5-5
d_gene: -
abundance: many
j_gene: TRBJ1-4

CDR3aa: CASSWTGDQPQHF
CDR3nt: TGTGCCAGCAGTTGGACAGGGGATCAGCCCCAGCATTTT
v_gene: TRBV12-3/TRBV12-4
d_gene: TRBD1
abundance: few
j_gene: TRBJ1-5

CDR3aa: CASSPDGAYNEQFF
CDR3nt: TGTGCCAGCTCACCGGACGGGGCATACAATGAGCAGTTCTTC
v_gene: TRBV18
d_gene: -
abundance: many
j_gene: TRBJ2-1

CDR3aa: CASSPPARSYEQYF
CDR3nt: TGTGCCAGCAGTCCCCCGGCGCGCTCCTACGAGCAGTACTTC
v_gene: TRBV6-1
d_gene: -
abundance: many
j_gene: TRBJ2-7

CDR3aa: CASSPKRNTEAFF
CDR3nt: TGTGCCAGCAGCCCGAAGCGGAACACTGAAGCTTTCTTT
v_gene: TRBV14
d_gene: -
abundance: many
j_gene: TRBJ1-1

CDR3aa: CASSSLGPGDTQYF
CDR3nt: TGTGCCAGCAGCTCCCTAGGCCCCGGAGATACGCAGTATTTT
v_gene: TRBV7-9
d_gene: -
abundance: -
j_gene: TRBJ2-3

CDR3aa: CSARAGTGAGSNQPQHF
CDR3nt: TGCAGTGCTAGAGCCGGGACAGGGGCGGGAAGCAATCAGCCCCAGCATTTT
v_gene: TRBV20-1
d_gene: TRBD1
abundance: medium-sized
j_gene: TRBJ1-5

CDR3aa: CASSLGLIRTDTQYF
CDR3nt: TGTGCCAGCAGTTTAGGACTGATTAGAACAGATACGCAGTATTTT
v_gene: TRBV6-5
d_gene: -
abundance: few
j_gene: TRBJ2-3

CDR3aa: CASSESGTGGRRTGELFF
CDR3nt: TGCGCCAGCAGTGAGTCCGGGACAGGGGGACGCAGGACCGGGGAGCTGTTTTTT
v_gene: TRBV10-1
d_gene: TRBD1
abundance: -
j_gene: TRBJ2-2

CDR3aa: CASSQDMSLSKQFF
CDR3nt: TGCGCCAGCAGCCAAGATATGAGTCTATCAAAGCAGTTCTTC
v_gene: TRBV4-3
d_gene: -
abundance: many
j_gene: TRBJ2-1